A selection of T cell receptor beta chains follows, all from one sample in a study of T-cell reconstitution after alpha-beta-depleted transplantation in children. TCRdb passed the PCR reads through MiXCR, listing each CDR3 protein once. This repertoire shows hundreds of thousands of distinct CDR3 sequences, 30% to 35% found once; its top ten account for around 2.5%. Material: PBMCs from the stem cell graft donor, obtained from the stem cell graft. The receptors here all came from a human donor who donated a stem cell graft to a child with aplastic anemia. Each CDR3 is given without its conserved first and last residue. Each record gives: V gene, D gene, J gene, CDR3 protein. D genes are given only for firm matches.

TRBV5-1	TRBD1	TRBJ2-5	ASSLGQGLYQETQY
TRBV3-1	NA	TRBJ2-7	ASSQDRRISYEQY
TRBV6-5	NA	TRBJ2-2	ASSSYQGNANTGELF
TRBV11-3	NA	TRBJ2-1	ASSLDQSPFNEQF
TRBV3-1	TRBD2	TRBJ2-5	ASSTTSGSSFGTQY
TRBV5-6	NA	TRBJ1-4	ASSPGAGGLKLF
TRBV20-1	NA	TRBJ1-3	SARYGRGSGNTIY
TRBV20-1	NA	TRBJ2-1	SASLSSKYNEQF
TRBV27	NA	TRBJ1-5	ASSLWGSSNQPQH
TRBV29-1	NA	TRBJ1-2	SVGTVYGYT
TRBV12-3/TRBV12-4	NA	TRBJ2-1	ASRLRGFSSYNEQF
TRBV7-9	NA	TRBJ2-1	ASSRDLFEQF
TRBV7-7	TRBD2	TRBJ2-3	ASSLGLAGGWPPDTQY
TRBV11-2	NA	TRBJ1-1	ASSATGLPNTEAF
TRBV11-1	NA	TRBJ2-5	ASSPSLPPGAKVGTQY
TRBV12-3/TRBV12-4	NA	TRBJ2-1	ASRNPQGLRDEQF
TRBV12-3/TRBV12-4	NA	TRBJ2-5	ASSPGGGEETQY
TRBV4-3	TRBD1	TRBJ2-5	ASSLTGQRQETQY
TRBV20-1	NA	TRBJ2-2	SAGRGGSTGELF
TRBV29-1	NA	TRBJ1-1	SVATGVEAF
TRBV20-1	NA	TRBJ2-1	SARDTAGAYNEQF
TRBV4-1	TRBD2	TRBJ2-2	ATASGGSDGTGELF
TRBV7-9	NA	TRBJ1-1	ASSFPGQHGAEAF
TRBV6-5	NA	TRBJ1-6	ASSYSGGGSNSPLH
TRBV20-1	NA	TRBJ1-5	SATKPGTLFLDSNQPQH
TRBV7-9	NA	TRBJ1-4	ASSLGTGNEKLF
TRBV28	NA	TRBJ1-2	ASSRGEEPNYGYT
TRBV6-5	NA	TRBJ2-3	ASSYGGGSQY
TRBV4-2	TRBD1	TRBJ1-1	ASSMGQGNTEAF
TRBV12-3/TRBV12-4	NA	TRBJ1-1	ASSPTGRDLHGTF
TRBV12-3/TRBV12-4	NA	TRBJ1-1	ASSFTAGHEAF
TRBV7-2	NA	TRBJ2-5	ASSLAASQGSETQY
TRBV5-4	TRBD1	TRBJ2-5	ASSGTGVFETQY
TRBV30	TRBD1	TRBJ2-4	AGTGQGQNIQY
TRBV5-1	TRBD2	TRBJ2-1	ASSLRGSGSSSYNEQF
TRBV20-1	TRBD1	TRBJ2-7	SVTGDYEQY
TRBV27	TRBD2	TRBJ2-7	ASSNPTREGRHEQY
TRBV7-7	NA	TRBJ2-3	ASSSGYGEGTDTQY
TRBV5-6	TRBD1	TRBJ2-5	ASSLGRNRGRREKTQY
TRBV7-9	NA	TRBJ2-1	ASSSPRGTLNEQF
TRBV7-2	NA	TRBJ1-1	ASSLGPGRMNTEAF
TRBV7-6	NA	TRBJ2-7	ASRGTSAEQY
TRBV15	NA	TRBJ2-3	ATSKGTPDTQY
TRBV7-8	NA	TRBJ2-7	ASSYRDEQY